Presented here are 21 T cell receptor beta chains from one specimen sequenced in a study of response to subunit inactivated influenza vaccine. Using its own MiXCR run on the RT-PCR reads, TCRdb lists one record per CDR3 protein. The sample has about 540,000 distinct CDR3 sequences; approximately 22% are singletons. Another study also made use of these data, one on T cells expressing NK-cell markers. According to that study: Template switching by 5'RACE with UMIs generated the TCR beta cDNA.

The sample here was CD4+ T cells sorted from PBMCs, taken about 13 days after vaccination. These receptors were taken from a man aged 45 to 65 who received an inactivated influenza vaccine.

The V call is TRBV4-2, the J call TRBJ2-7, with TRBD2 matching 9 bases. Germline assignment: CDR1 LGHNA and CDR2 YNFKEQ. V was clipped by 4 bases and J by 5 bases; unmatched bases: 9. This CDR3 contains 15 residues. The CDR3 DNA follows: TGTGCCAGCAGCCCGGAGGCGGGAGGGAGGGACGAGCAGTACTTC. It codes for CASSPEAGGRDEQYF.

This clonotype was observed a handful of times. The genes are TRBV7-2 and TRBJ2-1; no definite D call. V was trimmed by 0 bases and J by 0 bases, leaving 6 bases between them. The CDR3 has 15 amino acids. CDR1 and CDR2 (germline): SGHTA, FQGNSA. The CDR3 bases are TGTGCCAGCAGCTTAGCCCCGGGCTCCTACAATGAGCAGTTCTTC. As protein: CASSLAPGSYNEQFF.

This clonotype showed up just a few times. This chain connects TRBV4-3 to TRBJ2-7; 7 positions agree with TRBD2. CDR1 is LGHNA and CDR2 is YSLEER in the germline V gene. The CDR3 is 15 residues long. V shed 0 bases, J shed 5 bases, and the junction held 7 bases outside the gene matches. CDR3 sequence: CASSQDLGGTDEQYF. CDR3 DNA sequence: TGCGCCAGCAGCCAAGATCTCGGGGGGACCGACGAGCAGTACTTC.

This clonotype was recorded many times. J is TRBJ1-5 and V is TRBV4-1, with D unresolved. V was cut by 1 base and J by 0 bases, with 7 bases left in between. This CDR3 is 15 amino acids long. Germline CDR1 is MGHRA and CDR2 is YSYEKL. CDR3 coding DNA: TGCGCCAGCAGCCAAGCGGAATATAGCAATCAGCCCCAGCATTTT. Translating gives CASSQAEYSNQPQHF.

This clonotype was observed a few times. V gene TRBV11-2 combines with J gene TRBJ2-7; D may be TRBD1 (6 bases). The length of the CDR3 is 15 residues. V lost 2 bases and J 6 bases, leaving 17 bases between the germline ends. Germline-derived CDR1 and CDR2 are SGHAT and FQNNGV. The CDR3 reads CASSLTGQGTSEQYF. CDR3 bases: TGTGCCAGCAGCTTAACCGGGCAGGGGACAAGCGAGCAGTACTTC.

This clonotype was counted a few times. The chain has TRBV24-1 and TRBJ2-5; the match to TRBD1 covers 10 bases. The CDR3 totals 16 residues. Germline CDR1 is KGHDR and CDR2 is SFDVKD. Trimming at V came to 1 base and at J to 4 bases, leaving 5 bases not matched to a gene. The CDR3 protein is CATSDFRDRGGETQYF. The CDR3 region has the DNA TGTGCCACCAGTGATTTTCGGGACAGGGGCGGAGAGACCCAGTACTTC.

This clonotype has at least ten counts. The chain uses TRBV9 and TRBJ2-5; 14 bases are a match to TRBD2. J lost 5 bases, V lost 3 bases, and 3 bases had no gene match. Germline-derived CDR1 and CDR2 are SGDLS and YYNGEE. The CDR3 consists of 15 residues. This chain's CDR3 is CASSGTSGGRETQYF. CDR3 nucleotides: TGTGCCAGCAGCGGGACTAGCGGGGGGCGGGAGACCCAGTACTTC.

This clonotype was picked up a small number of times. The V and J genes are TRBV29-1 and TRBJ2-3; maybe TRBD1 (7 bases). The CDR3 runs to 14 residues. Germline values: CDR1 SQVTM, CDR2 ANQGSEA. Trimming left V 8 bases short and J 0 bases short, with 15 bases between. CDR3 sequence: CSSTGGQSTDTQYF. The CDR3 coding sequence is TGCAGCTCAACCGGGGGACAGAGCACAGATACGCAGTATTTT.

The CDR3: CASSLVRDSYTGELFF. DNA for the CDR3: TGCGCCAGCAGCCTGGTCCGGGACTCATACACCGGGGAGCTGTTTTTT. V is TRBV4-3 and J is TRBJ2-2, with D perhaps matching TRBD2 (6 bases). Germline CDR1 LGHNA, CDR2 YSLEER. With 4 bases removed from V and 3 bases from J, the gap between germline ends came to 15 bases. This CDR3 region has 16 residues.

This rearrangement joins TRBV5-1 to TRBJ2-1; D possibly corresponds to TRBD2 (6 bases). The length of the CDR3 is 15 residues. Germline V gene sequence: CDR1 SGHRS, CDR2 YFSETQ. The germline V and J ends were trimmed by 1 base and 2 bases, with 10 bases remaining between them. CDR3 sequence: CASSLLARTYNEQFF. DNA for the CDR3: TGCGCCAGCAGCTTGCTAGCGAGGACCTACAATGAGCAGTTCTTC.

This chain uses TRBV5-6 with TRBJ1-3; D gene ambiguous. CDR1 is SGHDT, CDR2 YYEEEE, per germline. The V end lost 4 bases, the J end lost 0 bases, and 14 bases lay between the germline ends. The CDR3 extends over 16 amino acids. CDR3 residues: CASSRGPPLSGNTIYF. As DNA, the CDR3 is TGTGCCAGCAGCCGTGGACCGCCACTCTCTGGAAACACCATATATTTT.

This clonotype has just a few counts. The chain has TRBV12-3 or TRBV12-4 and TRBJ1-1; 7 nucleotides agree with TRBD1. The CDR3 has 14 amino acids. Trimming at V came to 2 bases and at J to 1 base, leaving 1 base not matched to a gene. The CDR3 DNA is TGTGCCAGCAGTTTAAGGGGGCGGAACACTGAAGCTTTCTTT. It is translated as CASSLRGRNTEAFF.

The chain couples TRBV16 to TRBJ1-1; no clear D gene. CDR3 length: 14 amino acids. V shed 1 base and J shed 2 bases, with 8 bases lying between them. CDR1 is KGHSY and CDR2 is FQNENV in the germline V gene. DNA of the CDR3: TGTGCCAGCAGCCAATACCACGGAAACACTGAAGCTTTCTTT. Translating gives CASSQYHGNTEAFF.

The sample holds a few counts of this clonotype. The chain uses TRBV6-2 or TRBV6-3 and TRBJ2-5; no firm D call. Trimming shortened V by 7 bases and J by 2 bases, and 11 bases separated the two germline ends. The CDR3 extends over 13 amino acids. From germline, CDR1 is MNHEY and CDR2 SVGEGT. The CDR3: CASKRDLQETQYF. CDR3 in DNA: TGTGCCAGCAAACGCGACCTACAAGAGACCCAGTACTTC.

The CDR3 loop is CASSQDRVTSGISYNEQFF. Written as DNA, the CDR3 is TGTGCCAGCAGCCAAGATAGGGTGACTAGCGGAATCTCCTACAATGAGCAGTTCTTC. V is TRBV14 and J is TRBJ2-1; the match to TRBD2 covers 9 bases. CDR1 is SGHDN, CDR2 FVKESK, per germline. The CDR3 is 19 residues long. Unmatched junction bases numbered 9, after V lost 0 bases and J lost 0 bases. Full variable domain (outside the CDR3, taken from reference TRBV14 and TRBJ2-1): EAGVTQFPSHSVIEKGQTVTLRCDPISGHDNLYWYRRVMGKEIKFLLHFVKESKQDESGMPNNRFLAERTGGTYSTLKVQPAELEDSGVYFCASSQDRVTSGISYNEQFFGPGTRLTVL.

A few counts support this clonotype. The V call is TRBV11-3, the J call TRBJ2-7; 8 nucleotides match TRBD1. Per germline, CDR1 SGHNT and CDR2 YENEEA. V was clipped by 9 bases and J by 5 bases; unmatched bases: 9. The CDR3 contains 13 residues. The CDR3 nucleotides read TGTGCCAGTGGACGGACAGGGAGCCACGAGCAGTACTTC. Translation gives CASGRTGSHEQYF.

A remark on this clonotype: The junction and the germline gene differ at one end; a read error may be behind it. This chain links TRBV25-1 with TRBJ2-1; 14 bases line up with TRBD2. Germline CDR1 MGHDK, CDR2 SYGVNS. The CDR3 extends over 15 amino acids. CDR3 residues: CASTIGTSGSNEQIF. CDR3 DNA: TGTGCCAGCACTATAGGGACTAGCGGGAGTAATGAGCAGATCTTC.

This clonotype was counted a few times. The junction departs from the called germline gene at one end, perhaps through a read error. This chain links TRBV7-7 with TRBJ1-1; 9 bases line up with TRBD1. Germline lookup yields CDR1 SSHAT and CDR2 FNYEAQ (reference sequence). This CDR3 spans 15 amino acids. The CDR3 DNA is TGTGCTAGCAGCAAGCGGGACAGGGCGAACACTGAAGCTTTCTTT. Protein: CASSKRDRANTEAFF.

The chain joins TRBV4-3 to TRBJ2-3; D remains ambiguous. The germline V gene encodes CDR1 LGHNA and CDR2 YSLEER. V lost 0 bases and J 10 bases, leaving 17 bases between the germline ends. This CDR3 region has 15 residues. CDR3 sequence reads: CASSQDWAPTRAQYF. The CDR3 DNA sequence: TGCGCCAGCAGCCAAGATTGGGCCCCCACGCGAGCGCAGTATTTT.

This clonotype was picked up many times. The gene calls are TRBV28 and TRBJ2-1, with TRBD2 matching 7 bases. V lost 6 bases, J lost 4 bases, and 3 bases stayed unmatched. Germline lookup yields CDR1 MDHEN and CDR2 SYDVKM. This CDR3 is 13 amino acids long. The CDR3 reads CASRGRGYNEQFF. The CDR3 DNA sequence: TGTGCCAGCAGAGGGCGGGGGTACAATGAGCAGTTCTTC.

This clonotype was observed a handful of times. This sequence joins TRBV7-2 and TRBJ2-1, with 8 bases that match TRBD2. The CDR3 sequence is 15 residues long. Germline V CDR1 and CDR2: SGHTA, FQGNSA. J gave up 9 bases and V 4 bases, and 11 bases lay outside the gene matches. In DNA, the CDR3 is TGTGCCAGCAGCTACGTTCGGGGGGGGGGCCTTGAGCAGTTCTTC. It specifies CASSYVRGGGLEQFF.